This TCR beta chain originates from a study of blood T cell repertoires in COVID-19. Repertoires were generated with immunoSEQ multiplex PCR, while TCRdb's copy carries only in-frame clones and drops some. The top ten clones hold roughly 4% of a sample with roughly 250,000 clones, around 85% of them seen once. Cohorts were based on clinical histories the participants reported. Each recovered donor of Cohort 3 presented with two negative PCRs, clearance, or symptom resolution. Trimming stripped 0 bases from V and 8 bases from J, with 6 bases between. The length of the CDR3 is 13 residues. The germline gives CDR1 SGHDT, CDR2 YYEEEE.

The receptor comes from a woman in her twenties or thirties who had recovered from COVID-19. V and J are TRBV5-6 and TRBJ1-6; possibly TRBD1 for D (5 bases). Material for sequencing was PBMCs or T cells enriched from blood (not recorded which). DNA of the CDR3: TGTGCCAGCAGCTTGGAAGGGGATTCACCCCTCCACTTT. This sequence encodes CASSLEGDSPLHF.